This T cell receptor (beta chain) stems from a study of cytomegalovirus exposure and HLA in healthy donors (dated 2017 in TCRdb). Looking at the study overall: According to an earlier analysis of several hundred of the donors, about 179 million T cells yielded roughly 110 million unique TCR beta sequences and 276 Gb of sequence data. An early release that covered some 640 HLA-typed donors contained approximately 300 gigabases of sequencing data and 75 million to 100 million unique TCR sequences. Of the roughly 400 genotyped donors, about 84% fell in the genetic ancestry cluster associated with self-reported Caucasian donors. The study aimed to test whether signatures of past pathogen exposure could be identified by cataloging public T cell receptors. The T cell repertoires of roughly 660 subjects were profiled by immunosequencing and related to cytomegalovirus serostatus. In addition to the first cohort of 666 subjects, a separate validation cohort of 120 different subjects was used. To predict cytomegalovirus infection status, the study combined high-throughput TCR immunosequencing, statistical association of individual TCRs with disease status, and machine learning. A later analysis re-examined previously published TCR beta repertoires from 500 to 700 donors and added high-resolution HLA genotyping to investigate patterns of TCR occurrence. Rather than drawing on any new phenotypic data, the later analysis identified candidate immune exposures from TCR beta sequences and the way those sequences occurred across donors. In an earlier analysis of several hundred of the donors, high-throughput TCR beta sequencing was used to judge whether each TCR beta V gene segment behaved as functional or pseudogenic. Donor age, sex, ethnicity and CMV serostatus were compiled alongside the repertoire data. A later genetic analysis took genome-wide SNP genotypes for about 60% of the roughly 670 donors and used that subset as a discovery cohort. All discovery cohort repertoires had been generated using a single sequencing platform. Both class I and class II loci were covered by HLA typing, at four-digit resolution. Typing coverage differed by locus: A, B, C, DRB1 and DQB1 were typed in about 629-640 donors, DQA1 in about 510, DPA1 in some 610, and DPB1 in 472. Roughly 5 DR-DQ haplotypes were treated as single units for association and clustering because of strong linkage in the cohort. Across approximately 400 genotyped donors of the cohort, an average of about 200,000 unique TCR beta nucleotide sequences per donor were sequenced, and 15% to 20% of those sequences were non-productive. Broad study findings and their caveats: According to the authors, the approach could potentially be generalized to other disease states and immunological phenotypes. Most TCR sequences were observed very rarely across donors, whereas some public TCRs were present in many individuals. Compared with equally common non-associated chains, HLA-associated TCR beta chains in a later analysis were more clonally expanded and had lower generation probabilities. In the study, around 150 TCR beta chains were listed as associated with cytomegalovirus. The only immune exposure information available for the cohort was CMV serostatus. Over 15 rarely observed V segments, including chromosome 9 orphons, were excluded from the earlier analysis of 550 to 700 of the donors because counts were too low. The sequencing pipeline was judged likely to have produced a cluster of highly shared sequence variants as a technical artifact. A later analysis found that TCR association rates varied across HLA loci, with DRB1 alleles showing the most associated TCRs and HLA-C alleles the fewest. Because some donors lacked HLA typing at each locus, the association tests relied only on the typed subset. In a later analysis, about 17,000 TCR beta sequences were associated with specific HLA alleles at a false discovery rate of 0.05. According to a later analysis, parvovirus B19, influenza, CMV and Epstein-Barr virus appeared linked to several top co-occurrence clusters. Compared with the 666-donor mean, donors in an Asian-associated ancestry cluster had fewer N-insertions in productive TCRs, according to a later genetic analysis. The presence/absence analyses assumed that sequencing depth was roughly uniform across donors, and that assumption may not be true. In vitro tests confirmed that a few of the cytomegalovirus-associated TCR beta chains recognize cytomegalovirus antigens. The classifier was reported to diagnose cytomegalovirus status with high specificity and sensitivity in both the original cohort and the validation cohort. A later analysis found that most CMV-associated TCR beta chains appeared HLA-restricted, with HLA associations seemingly driven largely by CMV exposure. In this cohort, only TCR beta chains were sequenced, and detectable features were limited by the absence of alpha or paired-chain data. Because the 87-base-pair reads could not distinguish some IMGT-functional V segments, including TRBV6-2 and TRBV6-3, those segments were excluded. A further reported finding was that TCR beta sequences accurately predicted the HLA-A and HLA-B alleles for most subjects in the first cohort. In an earlier analysis of 500 to 650 of the donors, most TCR beta V segments appeared in productive rearrangements about 90% or about 30% of the time, broadly matching IMGT annotations. In a later genetic analysis, a missense DCLRE1C variant was associated with V-gene and J-gene trimming of TCR beta chains, and the association was replicated in an independent cohort. Linkage disequilibrium might explain the correlated functional status among segregating V segments, but an unknown experimental factor could not be excluded. When HLA alleles, especially DR and DQ, strongly co-occurred, attributing TCR associations to individual alleles was difficult.

CDR1 MGHDK and CDR2 SYGVNS are derived from the germline V gene. The CDR3 runs 15 amino acids, cysteine and phenylalanine included. Just CDR3 DNA is preserved here, 45 bases in frame from base 1. The V end gives up 1 base and the J end 5 bases, leaving 5 bases in the junction not matched to a gene. To prepare the library, the immunoSEQ multiplex PCR assay was applied. For the multiplex PCR, a mixture combining 60 forward primers for TCR Vbeta segments and 13 reverse primers for TCR Jbeta segments was used. The CDR3 region of rearranged TCR beta genes was amplified from genomic DNA with a multiplex PCR assay. The Illumina HiSeq System was used to sequence the amplified TCR beta libraries as 87-base-pair reads. In the source study's methods: A later analysis tallied 70 million to 100 million unique TCR beta chains across the 640 or so repertoires, and approximately 9.9 million of those chains were shared by two or more donors. Raw reads were error-corrected and collapsed into unique sequences by a nearest-neighbor algorithm in which closely related sequences were merged to remove PCR and sequencing errors. To assign V, D and J gene segments, CDR3 sequences were aligned to IMGT reference sequences. For a sequence to be retained, at least a six-nucleotide match to both a V gene segment and a J gene segment was required. Rearrangements were classified as productive when the CDR3 lacked stop codons and remained in frame with V and J, and all other rearrangements were classified as non-productive. Following IMGT convention, CDR3 was defined as the stretch from the second conserved V-encoded cysteine up to the conserved J-encoded phenylalanine. In an earlier analysis of some 550 of the donors, sequences lacking an unambiguous match to a single V gene segment were excluded. An earlier analysis of several hundred of the donors classified V segments as functional when productive rearrangements were above 56.7% and as segregating when the standard deviation between donors was above 5%. A statistical classification framework was built for diagnosing cytomegalovirus status from the catalog of TCR beta chain sequences. A later analysis assigned V and J genes by comparing TCR nucleotide sequences with IMGT/GENE-DB human TR gene sequences. Using the TCRdist pipeline, a later analysis assigned CDR3 sequences along with most-parsimonious VDJ recombination scenarios. In a later analysis, each TCR beta chain was defined by its CDR3 amino acid sequence together with its V-gene family, and reads lacking a unique V-gene family were excluded. To address suspected cross-contamination and a sequencing artifact, a later analysis removed around 600 highly shared, low-generation-probability nucleotide sequences. In a later analysis, a clonal expansion index was calculated for each public chain from normalized within-repertoire ranks of inferred template counts. A later analysis computed generation probabilities with a VDJ recombination model fitted to out-of-frame rearrangements, and checked the results against IGoR. A later analysis scored TCR-TCR, TCR-HLA and TCR-CMV co-occurrence with hypergeometric tests, applying a repertoire-size bias correction to TCR pairs. To estimate false discovery rates, a later analysis permuted the HLA or CMV assignments 20 times. In a later analysis, co-occurring TCRs were grouped using DBSCAN, and TCRdist sequence similarity was added for clustering within HLA-allele-positive subsets. Repertoires with fewer than 30,000 or more than 120,000 public chains were left out of co-occurrence clustering, as were four to six repertoires with anomalous nucleotide sharing. TCRdb obtained this table from immuneACCESS and retained in-frame rearrangements with V and J assigned. These tables miss some clones; where compared with another copy, unresolved V genes account for less than half of the shortfall, and the remainder is unexplained. For V, J and clone size, that table is used; D and trimming come from the DNA. Here the sample has roughly 100,000 clones; 60% to 85% occur a single time. The top ten clones comprise about 9.1% of the sample.

Concerning this clone itself: Which antigen it targets is not known. No quality values exist for individual bases; no much larger clone is one base distant.

In total, around 600 healthy bone marrow donors made up the cohort. Cohort members were all nominally healthy when sampled, although unrecorded immune exposures were likely present. The donor tested CMV seropositive and was one of the 289 seropositive cohort members. Every donor gave a peripheral blood sample, and the peripheral blood mononuclear cells from that sample were used for TCR beta sequencing. The Qiagen DNeasy Blood Extraction Kit was used to extract genomic DNA from the blood cell samples. The V and J genes are TRBV25-1 and TRBJ2-5, and TRBD1 matches 9 of the central bases. The TCR was taken from a woman in her forties in good health and CMV-seropositive. The sequencing sample was made of PBMCs. The DNA reads as follows: TGTGCCAGCAGTGAATCGGGACAGGGCCAGGAGACCCAGTACTTC. Translated, it gives CASSESGQGQETQYF.